Listed below are T cell receptor beta chains from one sample, sequenced in a study of pediatric ulcerative colitis. TCRdb's copy holds only in-frame clones and misses some; the assay was immunoSEQ multiplex PCR. The data contain tens of thousands of clones, 85% to 90% of them singletons. The sample consisted of blood. The receptor source for this set is a boy younger than 18 who was a control in a study of pediatric ulcerative colitis. Each CDR3 is given with its conserved first and last residue. Each record gives: V gene, J gene, CDR3 protein.

TRBV6-1	TRBJ2-5	CASSEMGVQETQYF
TRBV1	TRBJ2-7	CTSSGQDLYEQYF
TRBV2	TRBJ1-4	CASSAQGYNEKLFF
TRBV13	TRBJ1-1	CASSSPTLGTKAFF
TRBV28	TRBJ2-7	CASSSTAQGSSYEQYF
TRBV10-3	TRBJ2-5	CAIRFKPADQETQYF
TRBV5-6	TRBJ2-7	CASSPGTGTYEQYF
TRBV7-3	TRBJ1-2	CASSLTDPQANYGYTF
TRBV5-1	TRBJ2-5	CASSGGTSGGQETQYF
TRBV11-1	TRBJ1-4	CASRQTGLDEKLFF
TRBV9	TRBJ2-3	CASSGRPAQRDHTDTQYF
TRBV14	TRBJ2-5	CASSVSGRGTETQYF
TRBV28	TRBJ2-7	CASSFLPGLTDYEQYF
TRBV7-3	TRBJ1-1	CASSATGNTEAFF
TRBV7-9	TRBJ2-1	CASSYTSGRYYNEQFF
TRBV28	TRBJ1-2	CASSPPLMGYGYTF
TRBV4-3	TRBJ1-2	CASSQDGQGNYGYTF
TRBV5-1	TRBJ2-2	CASSFQTGDTGELFF